This TCR beta chain was identified in a study of a mutant IDH1 vaccine in newly diagnosed glioma (dated by TCRdb to the early 2020s). With regard to the full study: Of the 25 to 35 treated patients, 62.5% were male and 37.5% were female, and a mean age of around 40 years was recorded. Prior to enrollment, standard therapy consisting of radiotherapy alone, temozolomide alone, or radiochemotherapy with temozolomide had been administered to patients, with the combination being received by most patients. Longitudinal TCRB deep sequencing was done for 20 to 25 treated patients, wherever samples were available for exploratory analyses. Six visits were used for peripheral blood collection: V03 (baseline), V05, V07, V10, V12 and V13.

CDR1 and CDR2 are read off the germline V gene (reference sequence) as SEHNR and FQNEAQ. Measured from the cysteine to the phenylalanine, the CDR3 is 12 residues long. Only the CDR3 part of the read is kept: 36 bases, read in frame from the first base. The junction shows trimming of 5 bases on V and 7 bases on J, plus 9 bases between the germline ends. In the paper's terms, the time point label means: baseline, week 1 (first vaccination visit). Per the publication, the treatment or condition label means: pre-vaccination baseline after standard-of-care therapy. All donors had newly diagnosed IDH1-mutant astrocytomas of WHO grade 3 or 4 that showed loss of nuclear ATRX. The samples were drawn from NOA16, a multicentre, single-arm, open-label phase I trial in Germany that tested a mutant IDH1 peptide vaccine in humans for the first time. Blood drawn at visit V03 was used as the baseline sample for immunogenicity testing. Genomic DNA for TCRB sequencing was extracted from EDTA blood using the DNeasy Blood and Tissue Kit.

Library preparation was by the immunoSEQ multiplex PCR assay. The hsTCRB Kit was used according to the manufacturer's protocol to amplify rearranged TCR beta chain sequences. An Illumina MiSeq was used to sequence the TCRB libraries. The original pipeline was this. The proprietary platform of the kit vendor was used for demultiplexing, trimming and gene mapping. TCRdb carries this immuneACCESS record with in-frame sequences only. Its versions omit some clonotypes, under half of them owing to an unresolved V gene in the studies checked, with the rest unexplained. V and J calls and clone size come straight from that table; D and trimming were deduced from the DNA. Recorded for this sample are about 59,000 clones; more than 85% of them occurred a single time. Together, the top ten hold about 2.5% of the sample. Comment on this clone: It has no known antigen specificity. The record has no base qualities; no much larger clone is one base away.

General findings and caveats noted by the study authors: Pseudoprogression seemed to be unrelated to changes in the top peripheral T cell clonotypes found by TCRB sequencing. Immune responses induced by the vaccine were seen in roughly 92% of patients across multiple MHC alleles. Selection of PBMC samples for TCRB deep sequencing was based on availability. It was noted by the authors that analyses of patient blood samples could not be reproduced owing to sample limitations.

The chain uses TRBV7-9 and TRBJ2-1; the D gene assignment is ambiguous. This TCR came from a man in his forties or fifties with glioma. Sequenced material: PBMCs, taken from a glioma patient treated with radiotherapy, temozolomide or both. The CDR3 is CASSRTPNEQFF. The DNA sequence is as follows: TGTGCCAGCAGCCGAACACCGAATGAGCAGTTCTTC.